Described below is a single T cell receptor beta chain sequence and its context. These data belong to a study of patients and donors after allogeneic stem cell transplantation. The V gene lost 2 bases and the J gene lost 5 bases, with 7 bases spanning the gap. Germline V gene sequence: CDR1 SGHTA, CDR2 FQGNSA. This CDR3 has 13 amino acids. Via MiXCR, TCRdb re-called the RT-PCR reads, giving one row per CDR3 protein. Among approximately 140,000 distinct CDR3 sequences listed, 30% to 45% were seen once. The sequence was collected from a human donor who was either an allogeneic HSCT recipient or a stem cell or donor lymphocyte infusion donor (not recorded which). It is not recorded whose cells these are; they may come from a transplant donor. The genes are TRBV7-2 and TRBJ2-1; possible D gene TRBD1, 6 bases. Sequencing used blood, either unsorted or a sorted T cell fraction (not recorded which). The CDR3 region is CASSLPGDNEQFF. The CDR3 coding sequence is TGTGCCAGCAGCTTACCAGGGGACAATGAGCAGTTCTTC.